Below, one T cell receptor (beta chain) is given with its context. Its antigen is still unknown. The V end was cut by 7 bases, the J end by 6 bases, with 10 bases between. Germline values: CDR1 SGHRS, CDR2 YFSETQ. The length of the CDR3 is 12 residues. This entry is derived from a study of T cells after yellow fever vaccination. TCRdb re-called the 5' RACE reads with MiXCR, one entry per CDR3 protein. This repertoire shows around 500,000 distinct CDR3 sequences, around a fifth found once; its top ten account for about 16%. General study results and limits: Weaker overall, the secondary response nonetheless peaked faster (day 5 versus 15).

The sequence was collected from a man aged 18-30 years who received the YFV17D yellow fever vaccine. This rearrangement joins TRBV5-1 to TRBJ2-2; D is possibly TRBD2 (5 bases). Material: PBMCs, obtained more than 20 days after the first yellow fever vaccination. This chain's CDR3 is CASRVGAGELFF. The CDR3 coding sequence is TGCGCCAGCCGGGTGGGAGCCGGGGAGCTGTTTTTT. Based on the CDR3 plus reference TRBV5-1 and TRBJ2-2, the full variable domain is KAGVTQTPRYLIKTRGQQVTLSCSPISGHRSVSWYQQTPGQGLQFLFEYFSETQRNKGNFPGRFSGRQFSNSRSEMNVSTLELGDSALYLCASRVGAGELFFGEGSRLTVL.